The 10 T cell receptor beta chains below all came from one sample that was sequenced in a study of molecular identifiers for immune sequencing clone quantification. In TCRdb, the PCR reads were re-called with MiXCR into one record per CDR3 protein. The sample contains 250,000 to 350,000 distinct CDR3 sequences, around 21% of which appear only once. The specimen sequenced was naive CD8+ T cells from blood, with Jurkat cell RNA spiked in. Subset: FACS-sorted CD8+CD4-CCR7+CD45RA+ naive T cells. The source is a human donor in good health. Some libraries in this study had Jurkat cell RNA spiked in.

This clonotype was seen only a few times. The J gene is TRBJ2-5, the V gene TRBV6-2 or TRBV6-3, with 14 bases identical to TRBD2. V dropped 6 bases and J dropped 4; count of bases not matched to a gene: 4. The germline V gene encodes CDR1 MNHEY and CDR2 SVGEGT. The CDR3 length is 15 residues. CDR3 DNA sequence: TGTGCCAGCAGGGTCGGACTAGCGGGGGGAGAGACCCAGTACTTC. Translation gives CASRVGLAGGETQYF.

This clonotype was counted ten times or more. This chain uses TRBV6-2 or TRBV6-3 with TRBJ2-7; TRBD2 aligns across 8 bases. In germline, CDR1 is MNHEY, CDR2 SVGEGT. Trimming at V came to 2 bases and at J to 7 bases, leaving 4 bases not matched to a gene. The CDR3 extends over 13 amino acids. The CDR3 loop reads CASSYGTRMEQYF. Written as DNA, the CDR3 is TGTGCCAGCAGTTACGGGACTAGAATGGAGCAGTACTTC.

The chain joins TRBV20-1 to TRBJ2-3; 10 bases agree with TRBD2. The CDR3 runs to 14 residues. Germline assignment: CDR1 DFQATT and CDR2 SNEGSKA (reference sequence). Losses at the gene ends were 3 bases for V and 6 bases for J; bases not matched to a gene: 6. The CDR3 is CSASSGGASDTQYF. Written as DNA, the CDR3 is TGCAGTGCTAGCAGCGGGGGGGCCTCGGATACGCAGTATTTT.

The chain is built from TRBV7-9 and TRBJ2-4; 10 nucleotides line up with TRBD2. V gave up 5 bases and J gave up 15 bases; unmatched junction bases: 13. This CDR3 contains 14 residues. Germline V gene data show CDR1 as SEHNR and CDR2 as FQNEAQ (reference sequence). This CDR3 reads CASSGQGLAHLRYF. The CDR3 nucleotides are TGTGCCAGCAGCGGCCAGGGACTAGCGCATCTTCGGTACTTC.

This clonotype was detected many times. The chain has TRBV5-6 and TRBJ2-5; no clear D gene. The CDR3 spans 14 residues. Germline V CDR1 and CDR2: SGHDT, YYEEEE. V was clipped by 2 bases and J by 4 bases, with 12 bases between them. As DNA, the CDR3 is TGTGCCAGCAGCTTAACCGAGTTAGCAGAGACCCAGTACTTC. Amino acids: CASSLTELAETQYF.

Concerning this clonotype: Given a much more abundant clone one base away, this may be a read error. This CDR3 fails to terminate in the conserved phenylalanine or tryptophan, so it likely reflects a read error. V and J are TRBV7-9 and TRBJ1-4; tentative D call: TRBD1 (6 bases). The length of the CDR3 is 16 residues. CDR1 SEHNR and CDR2 FQNEAQ come from the germline V gene (reference sequence). CDR3 bases: TGCGCCAGCAGCCCCGAACTAACAGGGTTCAATGAAAAACTGTTTTCT. Amino acids: CASSPELTGFNEKLFS.

In this sample, this clonotype turned up many times. The chain carries TRBV5-6 and TRBJ2-2; D is unresolved. Deletions cut 0 bases from V and 5 bases from J, with 11 bases between. Germline CDR1 is SGHDT and CDR2 is YYEEEE. The CDR3 runs to 15 residues. The CDR3 here is CASSLASELTGELFF. CDR3 nucleotides: TGTGCCAGCAGCTTGGCTTCAGAACTGACCGGGGAGCTGTTTTTT.

This clonotype was observed a single time. This may come from a read error, since a much larger clone is one base off. The chain links TRBV28 to TRBJ2-7, with unresolved D. The CDR3 totals 14 residues. Germline CDR1 is MDHEN and CDR2 is SYDVKM. CDR3 coding DNA: TGTACCAGCAGTTTTTCACGGGCCCTCTACGAGCAGTACTTC. It encodes CTSSFSRALYEQYF.

This clonotype was seen at least ten times. This chain links TRBV7-9 with TRBJ1-4; D is uncertain. The germline V and J ends were trimmed by 1 base and 8 bases, with 11 bases remaining between them. From germline, CDR1 is SEHNR and CDR2 FQNEAQ (reference sequence). The CDR3 has 14 residues. As DNA, the CDR3 is TGTGCCAGCAGCTTAGGGCTATCTAGAGAAAAACTGTTTTTT. Translation: CASSLGLSREKLFF. Based on the CDR3 plus reference TRBV7-9 and TRBJ1-4, the full variable domain is DTGVSQNPRHKITKRGQNVTFRCDPISEHNRLYWYRQTLGQGPEFLTYFQNEAQLEKSRLLSDRFSAERPKGSFSTLEIQRTEQGDSAMYLCASSLGLSREKLFFGSGTQLSVL.

J is TRBJ2-1 and V is TRBV20-1; 8 bases fit TRBD1. Germline V gives CDR1 DFQATT, CDR2 SNEGSKA (reference sequence). The CDR3 is 15 amino acids. The V and J ends lost 3 bases and 4 bases, in that order; junction bases with no gene match: 8. The chain's CDR3 is CSASTTGDGYNEQFF. CDR3 nucleotides: TGCAGTGCTAGCACGACAGGGGATGGGTACAATGAGCAGTTCTTC.